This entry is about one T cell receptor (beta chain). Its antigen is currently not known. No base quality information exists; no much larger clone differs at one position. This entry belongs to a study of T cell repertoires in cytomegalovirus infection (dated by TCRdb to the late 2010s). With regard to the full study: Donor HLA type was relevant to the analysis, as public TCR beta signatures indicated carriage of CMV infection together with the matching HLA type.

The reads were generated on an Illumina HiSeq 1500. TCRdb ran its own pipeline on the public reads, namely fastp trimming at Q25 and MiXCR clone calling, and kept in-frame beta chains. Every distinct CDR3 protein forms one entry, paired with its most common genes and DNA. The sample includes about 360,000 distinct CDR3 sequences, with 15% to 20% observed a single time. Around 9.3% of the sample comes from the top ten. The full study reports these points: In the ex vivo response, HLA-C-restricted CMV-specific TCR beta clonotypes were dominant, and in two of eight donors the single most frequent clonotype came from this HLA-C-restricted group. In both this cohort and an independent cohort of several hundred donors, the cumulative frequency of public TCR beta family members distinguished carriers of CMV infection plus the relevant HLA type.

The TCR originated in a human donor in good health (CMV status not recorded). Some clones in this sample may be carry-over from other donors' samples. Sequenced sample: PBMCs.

DNA sequence: TGTGCCAGCAGCTCATTTAGCGGGAGGTATGAGCAGTACTTC. The resulting protein is CASSSFSGRYEQYF. The V gene is TRBV7-9 and the J gene is TRBJ2-7, with TRBD2 identical over 10 junction bases. From the cysteine up to the phenylalanine, the CDR3 has a length of 14 residues. The CDR3 DNA has 42 bases and is translated from base 1. The germline V gene (reference sequence) provides CDR1 SEHNR and CDR2 FQNEAQ. V has 4 bases trimmed and J has 7 bases trimmed; junction bases matching no gene number 7.